Detailed here is one T cell receptor beta chain. The sample is drawn from a study of blood T cell repertoires in COVID-19. Across the whole study: The United States, Italy and Spain supplied acute and convalescent COVID-19 samples. T cells, B-cell-depleted T cells, or PBMCs supplied cDNA or gDNA.

The method was immunoSEQ multiplex PCR; TCRdb's version includes in-frame clones alone and lacks a portion of them. The repertoire holds about 140,000 clones, with about four fifths as singletons. Trimming took 5 bases from V and 5 from J, leaving 12 bases between them. Looked up from germline, CDR1 is MDHEN and CDR2 is SYDVKM. The CDR3 loop spans 13 amino acids. This chain connects TRBV28 to TRBJ1-2; a weak D match, TRBD1 (6 bases). The sample comprised PBMCs or T cells enriched from blood (not recorded which). This TCR was sampled from a young woman who had been exposed to COVID-19. CDR3 DNA sequence: TGTGCCAGCAGTCGGAACAGGGAATATGGCTACACCTTC. Amino acids: CASSRNREYGYTF.